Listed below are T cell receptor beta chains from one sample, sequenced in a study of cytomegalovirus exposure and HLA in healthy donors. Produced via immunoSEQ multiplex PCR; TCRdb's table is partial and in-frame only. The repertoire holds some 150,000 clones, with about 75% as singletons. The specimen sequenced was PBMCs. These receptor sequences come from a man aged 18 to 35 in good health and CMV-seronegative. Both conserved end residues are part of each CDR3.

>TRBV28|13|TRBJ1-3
CASSGTPGNTIYF
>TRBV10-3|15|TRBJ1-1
CAIKGGQPSNTEAFF
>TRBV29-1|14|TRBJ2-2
CSVGAGVQSGELFF
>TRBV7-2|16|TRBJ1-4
CASSLVGGTVDEKLFF
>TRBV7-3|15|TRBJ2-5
CASSLFTSGQETQYF
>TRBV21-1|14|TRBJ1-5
CASSKETGNQPQHF
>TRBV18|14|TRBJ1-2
CASSPREQGDGYTF
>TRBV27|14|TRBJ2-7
CASSSTGGPYEQYF
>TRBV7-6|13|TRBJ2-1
CASSLDLAGRQFF
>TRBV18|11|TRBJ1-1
CASSPQAEAFF
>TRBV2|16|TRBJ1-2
CASSDPYLTGDYGYTF
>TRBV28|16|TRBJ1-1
CASTIGGAGGNTEAFF
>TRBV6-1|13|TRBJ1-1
CASLNREGTEAFF
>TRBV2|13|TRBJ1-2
CASSGVVGYGYTF
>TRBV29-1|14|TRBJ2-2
CSVSGQANTGELFF
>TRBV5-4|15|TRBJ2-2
CASSQGTPSSGELFF
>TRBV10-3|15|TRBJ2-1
CAISDVGASYNEQFF
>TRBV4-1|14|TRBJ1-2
CASSTGTGEYGYTF
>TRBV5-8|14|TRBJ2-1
CASSLGYQYNEQFF
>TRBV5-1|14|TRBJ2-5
CASSFGQGLETQYF
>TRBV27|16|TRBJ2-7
CASSVTWGQGAYEQYF
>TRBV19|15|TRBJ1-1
CATQDRTNMNTEAFF
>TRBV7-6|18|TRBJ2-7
CASSLAAVGGPASYEQYF
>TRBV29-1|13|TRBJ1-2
CSVEVQGPYGYTF
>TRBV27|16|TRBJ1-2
CASSPGQPATNYGYTF
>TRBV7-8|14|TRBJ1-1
CASRTGTENTEAFF
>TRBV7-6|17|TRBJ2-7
CASSLARASGSSYEQYF
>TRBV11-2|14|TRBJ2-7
CASSLAGGWNEQYF
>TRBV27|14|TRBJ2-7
CASSLAGFTYEQYF
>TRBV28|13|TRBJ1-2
CASRTGVNYGYTF
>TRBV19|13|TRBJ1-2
CASSIDTRGGYTF
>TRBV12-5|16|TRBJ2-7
CASGLVLGGRIGEQYF
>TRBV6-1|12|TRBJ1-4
CASSESARKLFF
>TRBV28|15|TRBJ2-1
CASRDRGRGVNEQFF
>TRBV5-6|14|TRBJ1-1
CASSSWGRGTEAFF
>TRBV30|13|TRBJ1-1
CAWSEQGYTEAFF
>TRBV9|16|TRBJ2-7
CASSVSAGTFSYEQYF
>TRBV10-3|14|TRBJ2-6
CAIRDSSGANVLTF
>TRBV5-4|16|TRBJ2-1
CASSLGSGGFDNEQFF
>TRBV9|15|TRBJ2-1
CASSRGTSGGNEQFF
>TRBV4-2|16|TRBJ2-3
CASSQERRGGTDTQYF
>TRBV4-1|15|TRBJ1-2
CASSQTRTGNYGYTF
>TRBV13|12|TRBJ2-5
CASSEQGKTQYF
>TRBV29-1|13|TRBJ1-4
CSVGGQTNEKLFF
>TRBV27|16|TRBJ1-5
CASSLWAGRGNQPQHF
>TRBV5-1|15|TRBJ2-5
CASSPGQGGGETQYF
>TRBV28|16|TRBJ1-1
CASSLWQGGANTEAFF
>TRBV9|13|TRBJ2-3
CASSVGYQDTQYF
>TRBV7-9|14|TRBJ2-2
CASSFLGMTGELFF
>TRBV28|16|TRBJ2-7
CASSLLAGKPPYEQYF
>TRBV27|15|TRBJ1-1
CASSYTRDRGGLAFF
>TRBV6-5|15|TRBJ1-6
CASSFEQGVNSPLHF
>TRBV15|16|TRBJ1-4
CATSRDRGYRGEKLFF
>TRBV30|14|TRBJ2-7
CAWSRQGKSYEQYF
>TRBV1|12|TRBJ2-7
CTSKELKGEQYF
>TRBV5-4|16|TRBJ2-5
CASSAQELAGGETQYF
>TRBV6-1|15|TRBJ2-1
CASSGQGGLYNEQFF
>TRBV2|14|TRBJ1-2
CASTYRASDYGYTF